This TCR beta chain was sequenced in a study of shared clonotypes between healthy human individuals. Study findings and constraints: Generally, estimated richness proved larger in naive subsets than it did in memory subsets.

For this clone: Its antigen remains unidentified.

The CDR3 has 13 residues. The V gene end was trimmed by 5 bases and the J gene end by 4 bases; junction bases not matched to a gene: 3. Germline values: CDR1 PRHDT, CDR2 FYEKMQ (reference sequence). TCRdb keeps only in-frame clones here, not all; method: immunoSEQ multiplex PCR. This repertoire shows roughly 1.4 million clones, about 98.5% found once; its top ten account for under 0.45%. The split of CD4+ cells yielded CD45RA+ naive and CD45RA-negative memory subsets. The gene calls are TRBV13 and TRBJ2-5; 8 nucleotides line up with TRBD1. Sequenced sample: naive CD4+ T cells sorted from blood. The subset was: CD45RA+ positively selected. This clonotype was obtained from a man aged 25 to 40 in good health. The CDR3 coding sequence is TGTGCCAGCAGCCCAGGGGGCGCAGAGACCCAGTACTTC. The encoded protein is CASSPGGAETQYF.